The present T cell receptor (beta chain) was sequenced within a study of CXCR3-negative and CXCR3-positive naive CD8 T cells. Germline V gene sequence: CDR1 SEHNR, CDR2 FQNEAQ (reference sequence). The CDR3 runs to 12 residues. The TRB libraries of cDNA were built by UMI-labeled 5' RACE. Using the 5' RACE reads, TCRdb records one entry per CDR3 protein without DNA. This sample's table reports thousands of distinct CDR3 sequences. To note about this clonotype: No antigen is known for it.

Findings and caveats of the study: Higher TRB CDR3 hydrophobicity marked CXCR3-positive naive cells relative to CXCR3-negative naive cells. For memory CD8+ cells diversity was much lower, but both naive subsets had comparably high diversity.

The sequenced sample consisted of naive CXCR3- CD8+ T cells from blood. This sample's subset: CD45RO-CCR7+CD27+CD95- naive CD8+ T cells lacking CXCR3 (TNR3-). This rearrangement joins TRBV7-9 to TRBJ1-5; the TCRdb D gene call, TRBD1, has no DNA to confirm it. The sequence was collected from a human donor in good health. Some clones in this sample may be carry-over from other donors' samples. The CDR3 sequence: CASSKGSQPQHF.